This entry describes one TCR beta chain. Sequencing used immunoSEQ multiplex PCR; TCRdb keeps in-frame clones, though not all of them. Among under 200,000 clones listed, around 80% were seen once. This entry belongs to a study of blood T cell repertoires in COVID-19. The receptor's source is a man between 65 and 80 years old with active or convalescent COVID-19. The sequenced sample was peripheral blood.

The CDR3 region is CASSVAGGRGDEQFF. In DNA form, the CDR3 reads TGTGCCAGCAGCGTAGCGGGGGGACGAGGGGATGAGCAGTTCTTC. This chain connects TRBV9 to TRBJ2-1; 7 nucleotides line up with TRBD2. V shed 0 bases, J shed 8 bases, and the junction held 8 bases outside the gene matches. Germline-derived CDR1 and CDR2 are SGDLS and YYNGEE. The CDR3 runs to 15 residues.